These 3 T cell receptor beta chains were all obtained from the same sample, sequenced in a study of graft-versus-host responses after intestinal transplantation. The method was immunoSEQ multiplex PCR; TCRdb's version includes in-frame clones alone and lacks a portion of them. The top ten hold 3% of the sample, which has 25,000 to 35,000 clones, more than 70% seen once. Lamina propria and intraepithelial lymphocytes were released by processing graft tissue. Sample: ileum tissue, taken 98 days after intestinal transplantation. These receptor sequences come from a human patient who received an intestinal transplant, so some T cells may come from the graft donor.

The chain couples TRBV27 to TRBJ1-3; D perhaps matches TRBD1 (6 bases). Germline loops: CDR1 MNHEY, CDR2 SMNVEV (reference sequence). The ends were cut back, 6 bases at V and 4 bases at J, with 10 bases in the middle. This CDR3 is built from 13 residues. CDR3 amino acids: CASSRGQGNTIYF. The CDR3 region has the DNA TGTGCCAGCAGCCGGGGGCAAGGAAACACCATATATTTT.

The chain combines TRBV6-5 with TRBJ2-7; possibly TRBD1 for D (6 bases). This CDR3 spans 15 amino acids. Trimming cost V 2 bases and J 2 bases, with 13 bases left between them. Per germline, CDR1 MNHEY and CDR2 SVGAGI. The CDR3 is CASSYGSGGTYEQYF. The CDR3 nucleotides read TGTGCCAGCAGTTACGGGTCTGGGGGCACCTACGAGCAGTACTTC.

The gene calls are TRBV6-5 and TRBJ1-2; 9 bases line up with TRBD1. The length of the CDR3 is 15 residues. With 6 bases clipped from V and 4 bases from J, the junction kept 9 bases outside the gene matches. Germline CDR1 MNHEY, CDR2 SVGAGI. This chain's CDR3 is CASRQQGAVRYGYTF. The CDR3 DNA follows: TGTGCCAGCAGGCAACAGGGGGCGGTCCGCTATGGCTACACCTTC.